The 5 T cell receptor beta chains presented below share a single source sample, sequenced in a study of response to subunit inactivated influenza vaccine. TCRdb itself ran the RT-PCR reads through MiXCR, one entry per CDR3 protein. The sample consists of about 520,000 distinct CDR3 sequences, around 25% of them appearing once. The sequences come from CD4+ T cells sorted from PBMCs, collected more than 4 days after vaccination. The receptors shown here come from a man aged 50-60 years who received an inactivated influenza vaccine.

In nucleotides, the CDR3 is TGCGCCAGCAGCTGGGCAGGACAGGGGGACGAGCAGTACTTC. As protein: CASSWAGQGDEQYF. This chain connects TRBV5-1 to TRBJ2-7; 10 positions agree with TRBD1. The CDR3 runs to 14 residues. Germline V CDR1 and CDR2: SGHRS, YFSETQ. The junction had 5 bases not matched to a gene; V was cut back by 3 bases and J by 5 bases.

At least ten counts were recorded for this clonotype. The chain employs TRBV9 and TRBJ2-3; 9 bases line up with TRBD1. Germline-derived CDR1 and CDR2 are SGDLS and YYNGEE. This CDR3 region has 16 residues. V was clipped by 0 bases and J by 2 bases; unmatched bases: 4. The CDR3 bases are TGTGCCAGCAGCGTAGGGACAGGGGTTTCCACAGATACGCAGTATTTT. It is translated as CASSVGTGVSTDTQYF.

This clonotype was observed a handful of times. The chain is built from TRBV2 and TRBJ2-1; 7 bases are a match to TRBD2. Germline CDR1 is SNHLY and CDR2 is FYNNEI. The CDR3 has 13 residues. The J segment lost 3 bases and the V segment lost 7 bases, leaving 3 bases of the junction unmatched. CDR3 DNA: TGTGCCAGCACTGGGACTATCTACAATGAGCAGTTCTTC. It codes for CASTGTIYNEQFF.

This clonotype was seen only once. V gene TRBV20-1 combines with J gene TRBJ2-7; 7 bases map to TRBD1. The CDR3 is made up of 11 amino acids. In germline, CDR1 is DFQATT, CDR2 SNEGSKA (reference sequence). V lost 5 bases, J lost 7 bases, and 5 bases stayed unmatched. The CDR3 region is CSAQQGNEQYF. CDR3 DNA sequence: TGCAGTGCTCAACAGGGGAATGAGCAGTACTTC.

DNA of the CDR3: TGCAGCGGGGGGCAGGGAACCAACAATGAGCAGTTCTTC. Its translation is CSGGQGTNNEQFF. The V and J genes are TRBV29-1 and TRBJ2-1; tentatively, D is TRBD1 (6 bases). CDR3 length: 13 amino acids. The V end was cut by 7 bases, the J end by 5 bases, with 15 bases between. Per the germline V gene, CDR1 is SQVTM and CDR2 is ANQGSEA.